This TCR beta chain was documented in a study of blood T cell repertoires in COVID-19. As processed by the authors: The authors estimated nucleated cell counts from reference gene primer amplification. The protocol was immunoSEQ multiplex PCR, while the TCRdb copy is restricted to in-frame clones and leaves out a portion. Clonal size and the V and J genes are those of that table, whereas D and trimming came from the DNA. Here the sample spans 300,000 to 400,000 clones, around 86% being singletons. Sample: PBMCs or T cells enriched from blood (not recorded which). The TCR sequence derives from a man aged 60 to 69 who had recovered from COVID-19.

The DNA of the CDR3 is TGCGCCAGCAGCCGGACTAGCGGGAGTAAAGAGACCCAGTACTTC. It translates to CASSRTSGSKETQYF. The chain recombines TRBV4-3 with TRBJ2-5; 13 bases line up with TRBD2. V trimming: 4 bases; J trimming: 3 bases; junction bases outside the gene matches: 2. Germline values: CDR1 LGHNA, CDR2 YSLEER. The CDR3 length is 15 residues.